Described below is a single TCR beta chain sequence and its context. Its antigen is unknown. This sample was included in a study of regulatory T cells in long-lasting Graves disease. Study-wide results and limits: Persistent disease samples used TRBV28, TRBJ1-2 and TRBJ2-5 preferentially. TCR diversity was lower in persistent than newly diagnosed Graves' disease.

Time point indicated: persistent/refractory GD, antithyroid drugs over 5 years with positive TRAb. Following extraction of RNA from PBMCs, that RNA was used to make the TCR library. Approximately 9-milliliter peripheral blood samples went into EDTA tubes. TCR beta libraries were built with iRepertoire HTBI primers and Arm-PCR of CDR3 regions. In the authors' methods: Across all samples, about 59 TRBV segments and 15 or so TRBJ segments were identified. TCRdb redid the calling of the multiplex PCR reads with MiXCR, one entry per CDR3 protein. V and J calls and clone size were set by TCRdb, not the authors. The table has about 450,000 distinct CDR3 sequences, about a quarter seen once. CDR3 length: 14 amino acids. V trimming: 5 bases; J trimming: 3 bases; junction bases outside the gene matches: 6. The germline gives CDR1 SNHLY, CDR2 FYNNEI.

The sample here was peripheral blood mononuclear cells (PBMCs), taken when the disease was refractory, from a patient treated with antithyroid drugs. The chain uses TRBV2 and TRBJ2-7, with 8 bases fitting TRBD1. The receptor was derived from a female donor with Graves disease. The chain's CDR3 is CASSPDRALYEQYF. As DNA, the CDR3 is TGTGCCAGCAGTCCGGACAGGGCTCTCTACGAGCAGTACTTC.